This T cell receptor (beta chain) is drawn from a study of T cells expressing NK-cell markers. The germline V gene encodes CDR1 SGHAT and CDR2 FQDESV (reference sequence). This CDR3 comprises 13 residues. Synthesis of TCR beta cDNA relied on 5'RACE template switching carrying UMIs. TCRdb processed the 5' RACE reads again and assigns one entry to each CDR3 protein, with no DNA. The sample includes 400,000 to 500,000 distinct CDR3 sequences. The chain couples TRBV11-1 to TRBJ2-5. This clonotype was obtained from a woman aged 18-70 years in good health. The sample comprised blood T cells: a sorted CD56 or NKG2C T cell subset, CD4+ or CD8+ T cells, or bulk PBMC T cells (not recorded which). CDR3 region: CASTSGEQETQYF.